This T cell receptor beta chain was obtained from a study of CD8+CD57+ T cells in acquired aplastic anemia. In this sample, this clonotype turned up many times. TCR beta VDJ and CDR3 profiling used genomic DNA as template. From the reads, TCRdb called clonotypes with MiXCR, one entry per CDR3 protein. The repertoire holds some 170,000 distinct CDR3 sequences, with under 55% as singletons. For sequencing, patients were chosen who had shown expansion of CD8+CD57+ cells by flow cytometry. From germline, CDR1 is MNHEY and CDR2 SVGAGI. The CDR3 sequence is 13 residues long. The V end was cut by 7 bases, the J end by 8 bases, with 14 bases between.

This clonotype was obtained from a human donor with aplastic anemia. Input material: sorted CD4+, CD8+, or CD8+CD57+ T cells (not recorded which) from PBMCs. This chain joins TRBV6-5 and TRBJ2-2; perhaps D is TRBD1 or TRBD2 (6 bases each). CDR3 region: CASTPRGRGELFF. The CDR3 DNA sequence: TGTGCCAGCACCCCCCGGGGGCGAGGGGAGCTGTTTTTT.